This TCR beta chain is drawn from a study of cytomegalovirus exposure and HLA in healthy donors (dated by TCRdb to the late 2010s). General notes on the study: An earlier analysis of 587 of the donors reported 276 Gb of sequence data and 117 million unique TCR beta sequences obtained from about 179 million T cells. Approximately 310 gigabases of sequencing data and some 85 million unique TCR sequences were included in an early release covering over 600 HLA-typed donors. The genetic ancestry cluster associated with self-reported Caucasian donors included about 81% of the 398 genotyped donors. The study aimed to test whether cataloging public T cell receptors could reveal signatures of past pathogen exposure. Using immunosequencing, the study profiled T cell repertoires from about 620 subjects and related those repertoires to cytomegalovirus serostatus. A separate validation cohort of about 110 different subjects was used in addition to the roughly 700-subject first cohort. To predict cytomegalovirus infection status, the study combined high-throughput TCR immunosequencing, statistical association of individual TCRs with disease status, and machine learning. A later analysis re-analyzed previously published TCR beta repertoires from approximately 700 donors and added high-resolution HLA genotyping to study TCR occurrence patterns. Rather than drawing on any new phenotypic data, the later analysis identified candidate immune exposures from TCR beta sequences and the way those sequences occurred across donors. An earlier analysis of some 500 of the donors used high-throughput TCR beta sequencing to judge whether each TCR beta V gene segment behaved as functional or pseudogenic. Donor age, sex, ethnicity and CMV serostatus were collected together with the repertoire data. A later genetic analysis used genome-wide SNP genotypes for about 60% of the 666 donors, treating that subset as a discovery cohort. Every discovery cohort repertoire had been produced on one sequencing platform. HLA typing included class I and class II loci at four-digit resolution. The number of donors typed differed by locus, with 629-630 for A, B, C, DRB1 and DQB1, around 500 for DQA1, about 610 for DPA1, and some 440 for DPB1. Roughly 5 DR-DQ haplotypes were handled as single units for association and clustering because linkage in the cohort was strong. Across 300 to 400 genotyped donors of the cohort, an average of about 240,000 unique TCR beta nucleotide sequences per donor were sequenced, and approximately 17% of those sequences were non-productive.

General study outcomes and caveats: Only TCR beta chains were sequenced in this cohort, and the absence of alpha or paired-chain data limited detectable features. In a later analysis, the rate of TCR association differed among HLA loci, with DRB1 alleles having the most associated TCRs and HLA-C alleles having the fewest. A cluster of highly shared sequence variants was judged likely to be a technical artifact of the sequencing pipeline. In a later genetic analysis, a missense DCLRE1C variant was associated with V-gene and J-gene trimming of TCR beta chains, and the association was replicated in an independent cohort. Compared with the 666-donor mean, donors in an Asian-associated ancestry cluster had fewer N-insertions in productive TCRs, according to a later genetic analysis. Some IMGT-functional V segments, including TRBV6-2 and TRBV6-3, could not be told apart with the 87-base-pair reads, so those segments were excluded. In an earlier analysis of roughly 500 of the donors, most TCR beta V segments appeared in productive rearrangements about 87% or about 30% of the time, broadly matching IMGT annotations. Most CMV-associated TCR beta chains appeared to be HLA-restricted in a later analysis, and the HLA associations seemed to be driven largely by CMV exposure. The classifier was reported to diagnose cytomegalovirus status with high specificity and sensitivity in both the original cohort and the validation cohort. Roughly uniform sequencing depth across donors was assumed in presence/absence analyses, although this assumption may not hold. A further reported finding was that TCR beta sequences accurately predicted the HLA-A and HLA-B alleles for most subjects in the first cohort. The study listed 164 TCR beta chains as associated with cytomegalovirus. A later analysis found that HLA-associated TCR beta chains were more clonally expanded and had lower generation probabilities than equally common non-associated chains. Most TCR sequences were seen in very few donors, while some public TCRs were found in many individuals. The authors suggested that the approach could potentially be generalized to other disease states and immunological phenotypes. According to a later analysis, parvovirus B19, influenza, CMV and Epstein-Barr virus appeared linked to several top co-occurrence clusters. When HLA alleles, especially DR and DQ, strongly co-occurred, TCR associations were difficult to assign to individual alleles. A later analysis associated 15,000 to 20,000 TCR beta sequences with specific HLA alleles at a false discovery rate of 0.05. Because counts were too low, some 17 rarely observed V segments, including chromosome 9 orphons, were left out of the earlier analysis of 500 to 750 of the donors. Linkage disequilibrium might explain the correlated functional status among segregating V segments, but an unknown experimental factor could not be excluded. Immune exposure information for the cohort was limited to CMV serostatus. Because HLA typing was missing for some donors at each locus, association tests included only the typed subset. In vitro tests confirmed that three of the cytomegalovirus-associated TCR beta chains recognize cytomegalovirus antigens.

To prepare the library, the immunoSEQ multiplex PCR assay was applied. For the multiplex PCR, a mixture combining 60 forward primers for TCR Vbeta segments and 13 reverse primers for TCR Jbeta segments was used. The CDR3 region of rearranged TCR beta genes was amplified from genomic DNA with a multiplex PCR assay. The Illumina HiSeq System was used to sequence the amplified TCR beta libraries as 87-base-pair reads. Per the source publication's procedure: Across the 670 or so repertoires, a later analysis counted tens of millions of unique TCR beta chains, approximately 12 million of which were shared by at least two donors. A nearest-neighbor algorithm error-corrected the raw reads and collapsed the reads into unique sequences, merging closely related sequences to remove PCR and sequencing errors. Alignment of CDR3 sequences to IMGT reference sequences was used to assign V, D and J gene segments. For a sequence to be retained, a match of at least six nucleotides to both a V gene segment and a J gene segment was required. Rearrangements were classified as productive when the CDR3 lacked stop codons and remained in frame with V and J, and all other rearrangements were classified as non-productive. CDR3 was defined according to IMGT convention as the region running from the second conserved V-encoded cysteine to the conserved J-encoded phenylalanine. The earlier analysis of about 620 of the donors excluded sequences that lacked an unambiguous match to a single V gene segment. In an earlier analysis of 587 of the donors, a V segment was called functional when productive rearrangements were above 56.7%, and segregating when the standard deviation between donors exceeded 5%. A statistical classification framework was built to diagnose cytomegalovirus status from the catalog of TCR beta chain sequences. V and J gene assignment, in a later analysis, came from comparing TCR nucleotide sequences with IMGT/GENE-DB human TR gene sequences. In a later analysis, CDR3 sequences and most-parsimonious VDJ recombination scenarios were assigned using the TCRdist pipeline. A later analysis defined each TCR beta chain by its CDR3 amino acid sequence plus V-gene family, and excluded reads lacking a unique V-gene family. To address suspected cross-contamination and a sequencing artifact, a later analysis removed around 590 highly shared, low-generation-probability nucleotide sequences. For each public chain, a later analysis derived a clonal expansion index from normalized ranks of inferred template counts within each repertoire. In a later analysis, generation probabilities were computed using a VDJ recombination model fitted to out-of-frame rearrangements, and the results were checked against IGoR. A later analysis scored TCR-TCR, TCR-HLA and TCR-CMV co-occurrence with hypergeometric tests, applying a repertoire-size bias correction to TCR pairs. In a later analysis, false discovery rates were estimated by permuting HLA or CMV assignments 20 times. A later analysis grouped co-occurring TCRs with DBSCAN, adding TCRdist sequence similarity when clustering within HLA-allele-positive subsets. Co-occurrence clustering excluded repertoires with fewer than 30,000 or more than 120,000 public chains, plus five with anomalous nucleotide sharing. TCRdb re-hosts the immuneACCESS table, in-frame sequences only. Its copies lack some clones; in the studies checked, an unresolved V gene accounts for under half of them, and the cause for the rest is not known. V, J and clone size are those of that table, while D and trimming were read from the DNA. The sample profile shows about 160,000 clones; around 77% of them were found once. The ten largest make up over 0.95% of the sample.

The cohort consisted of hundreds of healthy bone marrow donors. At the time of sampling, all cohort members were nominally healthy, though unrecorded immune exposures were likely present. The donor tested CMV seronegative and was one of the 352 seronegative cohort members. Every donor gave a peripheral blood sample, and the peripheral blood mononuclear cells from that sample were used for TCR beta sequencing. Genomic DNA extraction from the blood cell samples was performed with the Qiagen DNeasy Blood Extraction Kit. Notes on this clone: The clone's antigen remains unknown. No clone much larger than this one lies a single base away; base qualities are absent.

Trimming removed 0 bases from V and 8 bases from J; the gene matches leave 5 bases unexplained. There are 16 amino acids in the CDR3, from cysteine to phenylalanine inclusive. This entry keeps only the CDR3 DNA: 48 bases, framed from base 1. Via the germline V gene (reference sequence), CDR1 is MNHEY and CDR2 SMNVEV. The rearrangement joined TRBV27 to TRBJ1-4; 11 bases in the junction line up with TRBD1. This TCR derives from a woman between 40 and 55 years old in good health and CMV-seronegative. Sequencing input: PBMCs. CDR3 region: CASSLSGTGGDEKLFF. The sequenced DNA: TGTGCCAGCAGTTTATCGGGGACAGGGGGTGACGAAAAACTGTTTTTT.